The source of this T cell receptor (beta chain) is a study of T cells in narcolepsy. In its sample, this clone was seen once. Here immunoSEQ multiplex PCR was the method, and the copy in TCRdb shows in-frame clones only, minus some. The sample includes fewer than 35,000 clones, around 81% of them seen just once. The CDR3 consists of 14 residues. Germline CDR1 is SGHTA and CDR2 is FQGNSA. V gave up 3 bases and J gave up 5 bases, with 10 bases separating them. The material sequenced was CD45RA- memory CD4+ T cells from PBMCs. The rearrangement joins TRBV7-2 to TRBJ2-2; tentatively, D is TRBD2 (5 bases). This sequence originates from a human donor with narcolepsy. The CDR3 is CASSLSWRTGELFF. The CDR3, as DNA: TGTGCCAGCAGCTTGTCGTGGAGGACCGGGGAGCTGTTTTTT.